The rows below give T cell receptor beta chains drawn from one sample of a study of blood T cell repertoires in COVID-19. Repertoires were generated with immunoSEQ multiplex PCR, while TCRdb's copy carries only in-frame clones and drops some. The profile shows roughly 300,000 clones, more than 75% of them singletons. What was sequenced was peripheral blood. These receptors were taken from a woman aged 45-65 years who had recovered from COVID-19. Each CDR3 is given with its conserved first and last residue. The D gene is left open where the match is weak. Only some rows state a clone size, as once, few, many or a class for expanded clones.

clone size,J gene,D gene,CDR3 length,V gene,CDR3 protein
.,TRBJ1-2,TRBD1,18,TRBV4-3,CASSQGGTGGGPSYGYTF
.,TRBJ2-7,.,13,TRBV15,CATSRDPSYEQYF
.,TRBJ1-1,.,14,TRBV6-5,CASRKIPLNTEAFF
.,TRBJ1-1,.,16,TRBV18,CASSPYLQAVNTEAFF
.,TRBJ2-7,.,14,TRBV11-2,CASSLGPGYYEQYF
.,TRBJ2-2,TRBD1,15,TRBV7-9,CASSSDRELTGELFF
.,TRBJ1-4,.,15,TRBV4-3,CASSQELAVGEKLFF
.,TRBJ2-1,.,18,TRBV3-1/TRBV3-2,CASSSQEVRAGESNEQFF
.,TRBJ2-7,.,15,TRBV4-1,CASSHPEAMGSPRYF
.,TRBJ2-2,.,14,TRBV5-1,CASSLGGSTGELFF
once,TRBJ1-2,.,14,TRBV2,CASSATGEGYGYTF
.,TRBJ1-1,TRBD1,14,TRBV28,CASSTGGWNTEAFF
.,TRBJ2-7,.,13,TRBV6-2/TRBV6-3,CASSLLGGYEQYF
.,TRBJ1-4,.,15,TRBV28,CASSFSGEANEKLFF
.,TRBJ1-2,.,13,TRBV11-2,CASSLRTVDGYTF
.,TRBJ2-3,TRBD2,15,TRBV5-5,CASSLLAGDTDTQYF
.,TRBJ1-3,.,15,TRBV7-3,CASSQRGGSGNTIYF
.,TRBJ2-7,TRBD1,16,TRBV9,CASSVRRGQGLTEQYF
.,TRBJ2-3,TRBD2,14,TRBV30,CAWSPGTSGGATYF
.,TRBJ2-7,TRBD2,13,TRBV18,CASSASGRYEQYF